The 28 T cell receptor beta chains below all came from one sample that was sequenced in a study of cytotoxic CD8 clonotypes in ibrutinib-treated CLL. Repertoires were generated with immunoSEQ multiplex PCR, while TCRdb's copy carries only in-frame clones and drops some. The table records about 140,000 clones, over 75% of them present only once. The sequencing used PBMCs, collected after 36 months of ibrutinib treatment. The origin of the receptors is a human donor with chronic lymphocytic leukemia.

This clone was found a few times. This chain joins TRBV6-1 and TRBJ2-3, with 8 bases that match TRBD2. The length of the CDR3 is 15 residues. Germline CDR1 MNHNS, CDR2 SASEGT. J lost 2 bases, V lost 7 bases, and 8 bases had no gene match. CDR3 in DNA: TGTGCCAGCACTCATACTAGCGGCGCCACAGATACGCAGTATTTT. It is translated as CASTHTSGATDTQYF.

This rearrangement joins TRBV7-2 to TRBJ2-4; TRBD2 matches at 15 bases. The CDR3 covers 17 residues. CDR1 SGHTA and CDR2 FQGNSA come from the germline V gene. V lost 5 bases, J lost 7 bases, and 9 bases stayed unmatched. This chain's CDR3 is CASSRPPGLAGGNIQYF. CDR3 nucleotides: TGTGCCAGCAGCCGTCCTCCGGGACTAGCGGGGGGTAACATTCAGTACTTC. The variable domain in full, with the rest retrieved from reference TRBV7-2 and TRBJ2-4, is GAGVSQSPSNKVTEKGKDVELRCDPISGHTALYWYRQSLGQGLEFLIYFQGNSAPDKSGLPSDRFSAERTGGSVSTLTIQRTQQEDSAVYLCASSRPPGLAGGNIQYFGAGTRLSVL.

This sequence joins TRBV7-9 and TRBJ2-5; D gene ambiguous. Trimming left V 1 base short and J 1 base short, with 7 bases between. Germline V gene lookup returns CDR1 SEHNR and CDR2 FQNEAQ (reference sequence). The CDR3 is made up of 14 amino acids. The CDR3 nucleotides are TGTGCCAGCAGCTTAGGCTGGGGCCAAGAGACCCAGTACTTC. Protein: CASSLGWGQETQYF.

This chain connects TRBV18 to TRBJ1-1; D is unclear. The CDR3 runs 15 residues. V was pared by 1 base and J by 4 bases, with 13 bases between. Germline V gene data show CDR1 as KGHSH and CDR2 as LQKENI. CDR3 in DNA: TGTGCCAGCTCACCACGGGAGGGAATCGGCACTGAAGCTTTCTTT. Encoded protein: CASSPREGIGTEAFF.

V gene TRBV30 combines with J gene TRBJ2-7, with D tentatively TRBD1 (6 bases). The V gene's germline CDR1 is GTSNPN and CDR2 SVGIG (reference sequence). Trimming took off 5 bases at V and 4 bases at J, with 21 bases between the two ends. CDR3 length: 15 amino acids. CDR3 in DNA: TGTGCCTGGGGTAGACCGGGACACCTAACTTACGAGCAGTACTTC. Its translation is CAWGRPGHLTYEQYF.

The chain employs TRBV7-8 and TRBJ2-6; no firm D call. Germline V lookup: CDR1 SGHVS, CDR2 FQNEAQ. This CDR3 comprises 16 residues. The V end lost 5 bases, the J end lost 2 bases, and 13 bases lay between the germline ends. The CDR3 region is CASSPLGLTGANVLTF. The CDR3 DNA sequence: TGTGCCAGCAGCCCCTTGGGTCTGACTGGGGCCAACGTCCTGACTTTC. Filled out from reference TRBV7-8 and TRBJ2-6, the complete variable domain reads GAGVSQSPRYKVAKRGQDVALRCDPISGHVSLFWYQQALGQGPEFLTYFQNEAQLDKSGLPSDRFFAERPEGSVSTLKIQRTQQEDSAVYLCASSPLGLTGANVLTFGAGSRLTVL.

V is TRBV12-5 and J is TRBJ2-5; a possible D gene is TRBD1 (5 bases). The DNA end is a closer match to TRBJ2-7, so the J assignment may be wrong. Germline lookup yields CDR1 LGHNT and CDR2 FRNRAP. The CDR3 contains 15 residues. The CDR3, as DNA: TGTGCTAGTGGTTTGGTATGTATCAGGGTCAACGAGCAGTACTTC. It is translated as CASGLVCIRVNEQYF.

The sample holds one count of this clone. In DNA form, the CDR3 reads TGTGCCACCAGCATAAGCGACAGACCTGCAAGCTACACCTTC. Amino acid sequence: CATSISDRPASYTF. The rearrangement links TRBV15 to TRBJ1-2; D may be TRBD1 (5 bases). Germline V gene sequence: CDR1 LNHNV, CDR2 YYDKDF (reference sequence). This CDR3 contains 14 residues. V was trimmed by 4 bases and J by 9 bases, leaving 18 bases between them.

The chain joins TRBV28 to TRBJ1-5; D is perhaps TRBD1 (6 bases). Germline V gives CDR1 MDHEN, CDR2 SYDVKM. The CDR3 spans 14 residues. Trimming took off 11 bases at V and 0 bases at J, with 14 bases between the two ends. The CDR3 bases are TGTGCCTCCGGGACACTATATAGCAATCAGCCCCAGCATTTT. It is translated as CASGTLYSNQPQHF.

A single count supports this clone. The genes are TRBV7-6 and TRBJ1-3; the D is unclear. The CDR3 spans 13 residues. Deletions cut 5 bases from V and 4 bases from J, with 9 bases between. Per the germline V gene, CDR1 is SGHVS and CDR2 is FNYEAQ. CDR3 in amino acids: CASSPAFGNTIYF. The CDR3 DNA follows: TGTGCCAGCAGCCCAGCGTTCGGAAACACCATATATTTT.

The chain recombines TRBV13 with TRBJ1-5; D is possibly TRBD1 (5 bases). The germline V and J ends were trimmed by 5 bases and 6 bases, with 8 bases remaining between them. This CDR3 has 12 amino acids. Germline loops: CDR1 PRHDT, CDR2 FYEKMQ (reference sequence). CDR3 region: CASSKRGQPQHF. The CDR3 DNA reads TGTGCCAGCAGCAAAAGGGGTCAGCCCCAGCATTTT.

The chain carries TRBV5-1 and TRBJ1-6; 11 bases line up with TRBD1. Trimming took 4 bases from V and 6 from J; bases not matched to a gene: 6. The CDR3 sequence is 16 residues long. The germline V gene has CDR1 SGHRS and CDR2 YFSETQ. For the CDR3, the DNA is TGCGCCAGCAGCGCCTGGACAGGGGGCTCTAATTCACCCCTCCACTTT. Amino acids: CASSAWTGGSNSPLHF.

This clone appeared a few times. This CDR3 reads CASSSAASTDTQYF. CDR3 sequence (DNA): TGTGCCAGCAGCTCCGCGGCCAGCACAGATACGCAGTATTTT. This chain uses TRBV11-3 with TRBJ2-3; the D is unclear. The V gene lost 4 bases and the J gene lost 0 bases, with 8 bases spanning the gap. The CDR3 runs to 14 residues. The germline gives CDR1 SGHNT, CDR2 YENEEA.

V gene TRBV6-1 combines with J gene TRBJ2-7, with 7 nucleotides matching TRBD2. Germline trimming cut 1 base from V and 3 bases from J; bases unmatched to any gene: 3. This CDR3 spans 14 amino acids. Germline V gives CDR1 MNHNS, CDR2 SASEGT. The CDR3 coding sequence is TGTGCCAGCAGTGAAGGCTGGGGGGGCTACGAGCAGTACTTC. Translation gives CASSEGWGGYEQYF.

The chain joins TRBV6-4 to TRBJ1-2; D gene ambiguous. The V gene's germline CDR1 is MRHNA and CDR2 SNTAGT. The CDR3 totals 13 residues. CDR3 sequence (DNA): TGTGCTCCCCCTGTTCAGGACCACTATGGCTACACCTTC. Its translation is CAPPVQDHYGYTF.

The chain joins TRBV28 to TRBJ2-5; unclear D gene. V lost 0 bases and J 2 bases, leaving 7 bases between the germline ends. The germline CDR1 and CDR2 sequences are MDHEN and SYDVKM. The CDR3 totals 14 residues. CDR3 DNA sequence: TGTGCCAGCAGTTTATGGATTAGTCAAGAGACCCAGTACTTC. Amino acid sequence: CASSLWISQETQYF.

This chain connects TRBV27 to TRBJ1-1; no clear D gene. The germline V and J ends were trimmed by 4 bases and 5 bases, with 8 bases remaining between them. Per the germline V gene, CDR1 is MNHEY and CDR2 is SMNVEV (reference sequence). The CDR3 loop spans 12 amino acids. CDR3 sequence (DNA): TGTGCCAGCAGTTCGGTTGGGACTGAAGCTTTCTTT. Translating it yields CASSSVGTEAFF.

The rearrangement uses TRBV10-2 and TRBJ1-4; tentative D call: TRBD1 (6 bases). The germline V and J ends were trimmed by 4 bases and 8 bases, with 20 bases remaining between them. This CDR3 spans 16 amino acids. CDR1 and CDR2 from the germline V gene are WSHSY and SAAADI. The CDR3 region has the DNA TGCGCCAGCAGTGGGCCGGGACACTCGAGGGTAGAAAAACTGTTTTTT. It translates to CASSGPGHSRVEKLFF.

This clone has just a few counts. The V gene is TRBV29-1, the J gene TRBJ1-1, with D uncertain. The CDR3 spans 11 residues. V was cut by 6 bases and J by 6 bases, with 11 bases left in between. Germline CDR1 SQVTM, CDR2 ANQGSEA. The DNA of the CDR3 is TGCAGCGTGGCGAGGTTCGCTGAAGCTTTCTTT. Protein: CSVARFAEAFF.

The V gene is TRBV4-1, the J gene TRBJ2-1; D is ambiguous. Germline lookup yields CDR1 MGHRA and CDR2 YSYEKL. V was clipped by 5 bases and J by 5 bases, with 13 bases between them. There are 14 residues in the CDR3. CDR3 coding DNA: TGCGCCAGCAGCACTTTGGGGAAGCACAATGAGCAGTTCTTC. Translation: CASSTLGKHNEQFF.

The chain carries TRBV30 and TRBJ2-5, with 10 bases identical to TRBD1. CDR1 is GTSNPN and CDR2 is SVGIG in the germline V gene (reference sequence). The ends lost 2 bases at V and 7 bases at J; junction bases unmatched: 4. The CDR3 consists of 13 residues. CDR3 residues: CAWSRDRGGTQYF. DNA of the CDR3: TGTGCCTGGAGTCGGGACAGGGGTGGGACCCAGTACTTC.

The rearrangement links TRBV28 to TRBJ2-3; D unclear. The V gene's germline CDR1 is MDHEN and CDR2 SYDVKM. V gave up 6 bases and J gave up 6 bases, with 7 bases separating them. There are 11 residues in the CDR3. CDR3 residues: CASSFTDTQYF. CDR3 coding DNA: TGTGCCAGCAGCTTCACGGATACGCAGTATTTT.

The chain employs TRBV5-1 and TRBJ2-2; D ambiguous. The CDR3 length is 13 residues. V shed 4 bases and J shed 6 bases, with 10 bases lying between them. Germline-derived CDR1 and CDR2 are SGHRS and YFSETQ. Written as DNA, the CDR3 is TGCGCCAGCAGCGGCGTAGCCTCCGGGGAGCTGTTTTTT. Encoded protein: CASSGVASGELFF.

The J gene is TRBJ1-2, the V gene TRBV10-2, with a possible D match to TRBD1 (6 bases). The CDR3 spans 12 residues. Trimming took 7 bases from V and 3 from J, leaving 9 bases between them. Germline CDR1 reads WSHSY; CDR2 reads SAAADI. CDR3 sequence (DNA): TGCGCCAGCACGGCAGGGGACTATGGCTACACCTTC. Translating it yields CASTAGDYGYTF.

The chain employs TRBV23-1 and TRBJ2-3; D unresolved. TRBV23-1 is treated as an ORF (open reading frame) with a function not yet certain. Trimming shortened V by 5 bases and J by 7 bases, and 13 bases separated the two germline ends. The CDR3 length is 13 residues. Here the CDR3 reads CASSYPVLHTQYF. The DNA for the CDR3 is TGCGCCAGCAGTTACCCGGTTCTACATACGCAGTATTTT.

The genes are TRBV28 and TRBJ1-6; D is unclear. CDR1 and CDR2 (germline): MDHEN, SYDVKM. V lost 6 bases to trimming and J lost 10 bases, with 22 bases between them. The CDR3 loop spans 16 amino acids. The CDR3 here is CASSPGPNYSGSPLHF. The CDR3 DNA follows: TGTGCCAGCAGCCCGGGCCCGAACTACTCGGGGTCACCCCTCCACTTT.

The chain links TRBV5-8 to TRBJ1-5, with D perhaps TRBD1 (6 bases). CDR1 and CDR2 (germline): SGHTS, YDEGEE. The CDR3 totals 17 residues. V lost 1 base, J lost 3 bases, and 17 bases lay in between. The CDR3 spells CASSLIRGLPINQPQHF. The CDR3 DNA sequence: TGTGCCAGCAGCTTGATCAGGGGCCTCCCGATCAATCAGCCCCAGCATTTT.

This rearrangement joins TRBV7-8 to TRBJ2-3; D unclear. Germline V gives CDR1 SGHVS, CDR2 FQNEAQ. V was clipped by 5 bases and J by 3 bases, with 15 bases between them. This CDR3 region has 15 residues. CDR3 in DNA: TGTGCCAGCAGCCTCGGGTTGATTGGGACAGATACGCAGTATTTT. It yields the protein CASSLGLIGTDTQYF.